Presented here are 26 T cell receptor beta chains from one specimen sequenced in a study of T cell responses to AZD1222 COVID-19 vaccine. Clones were read by immunoSEQ multiplex PCR, and TCRdb kept only the in-frame ones, dropping some. The sample lists roughly 130,000 clones; 85% to 95% were seen once. The material was peripheral blood, obtained on day 0 of AZD1222 vaccination. The source is an adult in good health.

V and J are TRBV11-3 and TRBJ1-5; weak D call: TRBD1 (6 bases). The CDR3 runs to 13 residues. V shed 0 bases and J shed 9 bases, with 9 bases lying between them. Per the germline V gene, CDR1 is SGHNT and CDR2 is YENEEA. The CDR3 region is CASSLDGGPPQHF. The CDR3 DNA sequence: TGTGCCAGCAGCTTAGATGGGGGGCCGCCCCAGCATTTT.

The chain carries TRBV28 and TRBJ1-1, with D maybe TRBD1 (5 bases). CDR3 length equals 14 residues. The germline gives CDR1 MDHEN, CDR2 SYDVKM. Trimming took 5 bases from V and 4 from J, leaving 14 bases between them. The CDR3 nucleotides read TGTGCCAGCAGTGCTCCCGGGACGAGCACTGAAGCTTTCTTT. Translation: CASSAPGTSTEAFF.

CDR3 coding DNA: TGCGCCAGCAGCTTGTGGACAGGGAGGGAGCAGTACTTC. Its translation is CASSLWTGREQYF. V is TRBV5-1 and J is TRBJ2-7, with 8 bases matching TRBD1. Per germline, CDR1 SGHRS and CDR2 YFSETQ. The CDR3 is 13 residues long. The V gene end was trimmed by 1 base and the J gene end by 7 bases; junction bases not matched to a gene: 4.

The chain carries TRBV30 and TRBJ1-5, with D possibly TRBD1 on 5 matching bases. The CDR3 spans 14 residues. Trimming removed 3 bases from V and 6 bases from J, with 15 bases in between. CDR1 is GTSNPN, CDR2 SVGIG, per germline (reference sequence). CDR3 in amino acids: CAWSPPQAPQPQHF. The CDR3 nucleotides read TGTGCCTGGAGCCCCCCACAGGCCCCTCAGCCCCAGCATTTT.

This chain joins TRBV5-4 and TRBJ1-2; D may be TRBD1 (6 bases). This CDR3 is built from 14 residues. The V end was cut by 0 bases, the J end by 6 bases, with 12 bases between. From germline, CDR1 is SGHNT and CDR2 YYREEE (reference sequence). The CDR3 coding sequence is TGTGCCAGCAGCTTGGCAGGGGTAGTACATGGCTACACCTTC. It yields the protein CASSLAGVVHGYTF.

V gene TRBV6-5 combines with J gene TRBJ1-2; unclear D gene. CDR1 and CDR2 (germline): MNHEY, SVGAGI. V lost 11 bases and J lost 3, with 19 bases in between. This CDR3 has 14 residues. CDR3 coding DNA: TGTGCCGGCAAATACCCTGGGTTAGACTATGGCTACACCTTC. This encodes CAGKYPGLDYGYTF.

This chain links TRBV27 with TRBJ2-7; 11 positions agree with TRBD2. Germline trimming cut 5 bases from V and 6 bases from J; bases unmatched to any gene: 12. The CDR3 length is 16 residues. Germline loops: CDR1 MNHEY, CDR2 SMNVEV (reference sequence). CDR3 nucleotide sequence: TGTGCCAGCAGTCTAACCCATAGCGGGGGGGCGGTCGAGCAGTACTTC. Translated: CASSLTHSGGAVEQYF.

The chain has TRBV19 and TRBJ1-1; D is undetermined. The germline V gene has CDR1 LNHDA and CDR2 SQIVND (reference sequence). V was trimmed by 3 bases and J by 3 bases, leaving 11 bases between them. This CDR3 spans 14 amino acids. CDR3 nucleotide sequence: TGTGCCAGTAGTATGGCACAGTATGACACTGAAGCTTTCTTT. Its protein product is CASSMAQYDTEAFF.

The CDR3 spells CASTPTTGGYGYTF. The CDR3 DNA is TGTGCCAGCACCCCTACGACAGGGGGCTATGGCTACACCTTC. The V call is TRBV6-5, the J call TRBJ1-2; TRBD1 agrees at 9 bases. This CDR3 comprises 14 residues. The V segment lost 7 bases and the J segment 4 bases; nucleotides outside the gene matches: 7. CDR1 MNHEY and CDR2 SVGAGI come from the germline V gene.

The chain links TRBV5-6 to TRBJ2-7, with D uncertain. This CDR3 has 13 amino acids. Germline V gene lookup returns CDR1 SGHDT and CDR2 YYEEEE. V was clipped by 3 bases and J by 2 bases, with 9 bases between them. CDR3 amino acids: CASSWGVPYEQYF. CDR3 sequence (DNA): TGTGCCAGCAGCTGGGGTGTTCCCTACGAGCAGTACTTC.

The chain carries TRBV7-9 and TRBJ2-1; tentatively, D is TRBD2 (7 bases). The CDR3 covers 15 residues. Germline lookup yields CDR1 SEHNR and CDR2 FQNEAQ (reference sequence). V was trimmed by 3 bases and J by 7 bases, leaving 16 bases between them. Here the CDR3 DNA reads TGTGCCAGCAGCTTTTTCGGGGGGCCTCGAAATGAGCAGTTCTTC. Protein: CASSFFGGPRNEQFF. Together with reference TRBV7-9 and TRBJ2-1, the CDR3 gives the full variable domain: DTGVSQNPRHKITKRGQNVTFRCDPISEHNRLYWYRQTLGQGPEFLTYFQNEAQLEKSRLLSDRFSAERPKGSFSTLEIQRTEQGDSAMYLCASSFFGGPRNEQFFGPGTRLTVL.

This chain's CDR3 is CASRPLGRLGGEKLFF. The CDR3 bases are TGTGCCAGCAGACCACTCGGCCGGCTCGGGGGTGAAAAACTGTTTTTT. The genes are TRBV11-2 and TRBJ1-4; a weak D match, TRBD1 (5 bases). Germline assignment: CDR1 SGHAT and CDR2 FQNNGV. V shed 6 bases and J shed 7 bases, with 21 bases lying between them. This CDR3 contains 16 residues.

The rearrangement links TRBV7-2 to TRBJ1-1, with D tentatively TRBD1 (5 bases). Germline values: CDR1 SGHTA, CDR2 FQGNSA. The CDR3 is 15 residues long. Trimming stripped 3 bases from V and 10 bases from J, with 21 bases between. The CDR3: CASSFPRFYPGGAFF. The DNA for the CDR3 is TGTGCCAGCAGCTTCCCCAGGTTCTACCCGGGGGGAGCTTTCTTT.

The chain links TRBV19 to TRBJ1-6; tentatively, D is TRBD1 (5 bases). Germline V CDR1 and CDR2: LNHDA, SQIVND (reference sequence). The V gene lost 7 bases and the J gene lost 9 bases, with 22 bases spanning the gap. This CDR3 is built from 16 residues. The CDR3: CASTTLDRPKGSPLHF. The CDR3 nucleotides read TGTGCCAGTACCACCCTCGACAGACCTAAGGGTTCACCCCTCCACTTT.

The chain links TRBV7-2 to TRBJ1-6; the match to TRBD1 covers 8 bases. V shed 1 base and J 9 bases; nucleotides not matched to a gene: 5. Germline V gene lookup returns CDR1 SGHTA and CDR2 FQGNSA. The CDR3 runs 15 residues. The DNA of the CDR3 is TGTGCCAGCAGCTTAGGGGCCGACAGGGGTTCACCCCTCCACTTT. This gives the protein CASSLGADRGSPLHF.

This clone came up once. The chain recombines TRBV5-1 with TRBJ1-1; D not resolved. CDR3 length: 14 amino acids. Trimming shortened V by 4 bases and J by 1 base, and 11 bases separated the two germline ends. Looked up from germline, CDR1 is SGHRS and CDR2 is YFSETQ. CDR3 DNA: TGCGCCAGCAGCCCAGGTTGGCAGAACACTGAAGCTTTCTTT. Protein product: CASSPGWQNTEAFF.

This chain joins TRBV7-3 and TRBJ2-1; D is perhaps TRBD1 (5 bases). The CDR3 is 13 amino acids. V lost 5 bases, J lost 4 bases, and 9 bases lay in between. Germline-derived CDR1 and CDR2 are SGHTA and FQGTGA. The CDR3 reads CASSATVYNEQFF. In nucleotides, the CDR3 is TGTGCCAGCAGCGCGACAGTATACAATGAGCAGTTCTTC.

The count of this clone is one. V and J are TRBV18 and TRBJ2-2, with 7 nucleotides matching TRBD1. The CDR3 runs to 16 residues. The V segment lost 0 bases and the J segment 0 bases; nucleotides outside the gene matches: 1. CDR1 is KGHSH and CDR2 is LQKENI in the germline V gene. CDR3 sequence: CASSPPTGPNTGELFF. CDR3 nucleotides: TGTGCCAGCTCACCACCGACAGGGCCGAACACCGGGGAGCTGTTTTTT. Based on the CDR3 plus reference TRBV18 and TRBJ2-2, the full variable domain is NAGVMQNPRHLVRRRGQEARLRCSPMKGHSHVYWYRQLPEEGLKFMVYLQKENIIDESGMPKERFSAEFPKEGPSILRIQQVVRGDSAAYFCASSPPTGPNTGELFFGEGSRLTVL.

A single count supports this clone. The chain couples TRBV7-3 to TRBJ1-2; no reliable D call. The V gene's germline CDR1 is SGHTA and CDR2 FQGTGA. CDR3 length: 13 residues. Between the trimmed V and J ends, which lost 2 bases and 8 bases, there was a span of 12 bases. CDR3 protein: CASSLPDARGYTF. As DNA, the CDR3 is TGTGCCAGCAGCTTACCCGACGCAAGGGGCTACACCTTC.

Only one count was recorded for this clone. The chain recombines TRBV19 with TRBJ1-2; the D is unclear. The CDR3 is 15 residues long. In germline, CDR1 is LNHDA, CDR2 SQIVND (reference sequence). V was shortened by 6 bases and J by 3 bases, with 17 bases between the two germline ends. CDR3 sequence: CASSPGGEPYYGYTF. DNA for the CDR3: TGTGCCAGTAGCCCTGGCGGGGAACCATACTATGGCTACACCTTC.

The CDR3 is CASSPSGQITDTQYF. For the CDR3, the DNA is TGTGCCAGCAGCCCCAGCGGACAGATCACAGATACGCAGTATTTT. The rearrangement joins TRBV11-2 to TRBJ2-3; D may be TRBD1 (6 bases). With 5 bases removed from V and 2 bases from J, the gap between germline ends came to 14 bases. Germline CDR1 SGHAT, CDR2 FQNNGV. The CDR3 extends over 15 amino acids.

A single count supports this clone. The chain links TRBV19 to TRBJ2-5; TRBD1 aligns across 10 bases. Germline V gene lookup returns CDR1 LNHDA and CDR2 SQIVND (reference sequence). This CDR3 contains 16 residues. Unmatched junction bases numbered 6, after V lost 0 bases and J lost 5 bases. CDR3 amino acids: CASSIDATGGGETQYF. CDR3 DNA sequence: TGTGCCAGTAGTATAGATGCGACAGGGGGCGGGGAGACCCAGTACTTC.

This chain joins TRBV5-1 and TRBJ1-6; D call uncertain. The V end lost 2 bases, the J end lost 6 bases, and 6 bases lay between the germline ends. Germline V gives CDR1 SGHRS, CDR2 YFSETQ. The CDR3 contains 13 residues. The CDR3 sequence is CASSFGFNSPLHF. CDR3 in DNA: TGCGCCAGCAGCTTCGGTTTTAATTCACCCCTCCACTTT.

The gene calls are TRBV29-1 and TRBJ1-1; possibly TRBD1 for D (5 bases). The CDR3 is made up of 12 amino acids. Trimming removed 4 bases from V and 5 bases from J, with 11 bases in between. Germline assignment: CDR1 SQVTM and CDR2 ANQGSEA. The CDR3, as DNA: TGCAGCGTTGTAAGTGGGGGGACTGAAGCTTTCTTT. Translating gives CSVVSGGTEAFF.

The chain joins TRBV18 to TRBJ1-1; D not certain. Germline CDR1 KGHSH, CDR2 LQKENI. Trimming took 0 bases from V and 3 from J, leaving 5 bases between them. CDR3 length: 13 residues. The chain's CDR3 is CASSPPLDTEAFF. CDR3 nucleotide sequence: TGTGCCAGCTCACCACCGCTGGACACTGAAGCTTTCTTT.

The chain links TRBV24-1 to TRBJ2-2; 7 bases are shared with TRBD2. This CDR3 comprises 14 residues. The germline gives CDR1 KGHDR, CDR2 SFDVKD. V was pared by 9 bases and J by 1 base, with 4 bases of the junction left unmatched. CDR3 loop: CATGGEGNTGELFF. The CDR3 region has the DNA TGTGCCACCGGGGGGGAAGGGAACACCGGGGAGCTGTTTTTT.